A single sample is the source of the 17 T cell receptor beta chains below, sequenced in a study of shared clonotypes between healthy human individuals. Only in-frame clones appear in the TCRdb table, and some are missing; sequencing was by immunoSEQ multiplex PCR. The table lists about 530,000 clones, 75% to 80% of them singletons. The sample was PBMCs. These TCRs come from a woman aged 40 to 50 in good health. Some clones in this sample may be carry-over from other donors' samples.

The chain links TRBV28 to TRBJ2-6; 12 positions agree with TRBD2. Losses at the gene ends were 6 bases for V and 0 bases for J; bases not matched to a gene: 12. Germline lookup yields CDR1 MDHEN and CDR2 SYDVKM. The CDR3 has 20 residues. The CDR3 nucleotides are TGTGCCAGCAGCAGGACCCGGACTAGCGGGACGCTCTCTGGGGCCAACGTCCTGACTTTC. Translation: CASSRTRTSGTLSGANVLTF.

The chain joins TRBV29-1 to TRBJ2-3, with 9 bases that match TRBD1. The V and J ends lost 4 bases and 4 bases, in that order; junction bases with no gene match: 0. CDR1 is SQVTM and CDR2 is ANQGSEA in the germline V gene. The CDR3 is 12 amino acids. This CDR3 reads CSVGTGADTQYF. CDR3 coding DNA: TGCAGCGTTGGGACAGGGGCAGATACGCAGTATTTT.

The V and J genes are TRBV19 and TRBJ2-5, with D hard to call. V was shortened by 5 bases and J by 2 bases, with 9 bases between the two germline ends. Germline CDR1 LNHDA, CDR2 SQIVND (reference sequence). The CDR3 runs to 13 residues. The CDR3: CASSPTSQETQYF. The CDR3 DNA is TGTGCCAGTAGTCCCACATCTCAAGAGACCCAGTACTTC. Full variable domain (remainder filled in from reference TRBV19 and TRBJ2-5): DGGITQSPKYLFRKEGQNVTLSCEQNLNHDAMYWYRQDPGQGLRLIYYSQIVNDFQKGDIAEGYSVSREKKESFPLTVTSAQKNPTAFYLCASSPTSQETQYFGPGTRLLVL.

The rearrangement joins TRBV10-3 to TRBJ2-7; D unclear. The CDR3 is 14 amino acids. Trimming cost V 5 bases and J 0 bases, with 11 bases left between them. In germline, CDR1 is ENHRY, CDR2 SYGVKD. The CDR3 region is CAISPAASSYEQYF. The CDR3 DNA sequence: TGTGCCATCAGTCCGGCGGCGAGCTCCTACGAGCAGTACTTC.

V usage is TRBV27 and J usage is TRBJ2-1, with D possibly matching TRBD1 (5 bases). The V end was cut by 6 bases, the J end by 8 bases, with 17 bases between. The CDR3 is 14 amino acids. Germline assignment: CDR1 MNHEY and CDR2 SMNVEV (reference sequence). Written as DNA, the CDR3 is TGTGCCAGCAGGGGCAGGGCTAGGGGCGATGAGCAGTTCTTC. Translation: CASRGRARGDEQFF.

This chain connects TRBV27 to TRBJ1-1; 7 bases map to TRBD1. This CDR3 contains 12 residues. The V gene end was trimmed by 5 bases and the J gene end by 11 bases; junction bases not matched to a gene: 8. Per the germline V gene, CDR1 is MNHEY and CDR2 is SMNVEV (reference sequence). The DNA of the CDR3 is TGTGCCAGCAGTGTTCCCCCGGGACAGGCTTTCTTT. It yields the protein CASSVPPGQAFF.

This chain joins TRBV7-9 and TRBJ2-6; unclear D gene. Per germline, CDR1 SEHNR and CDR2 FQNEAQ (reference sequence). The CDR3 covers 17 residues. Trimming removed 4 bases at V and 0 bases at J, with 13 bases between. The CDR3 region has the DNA TGTGCCAGCAGCTGGGTAGGCAGGAGCTCTGGGGCCAACGTCCTGACTTTC. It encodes CASSWVGRSSGANVLTF. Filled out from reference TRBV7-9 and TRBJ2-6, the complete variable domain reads DTGVSQNPRHKITKRGQNVTFRCDPISEHNRLYWYRQTLGQGPEFLTYFQNEAQLEKSRLLSDRFSAERPKGSFSTLEIQRTEQGDSAMYLCASSWVGRSSGANVLTFGAGSRLTVL.

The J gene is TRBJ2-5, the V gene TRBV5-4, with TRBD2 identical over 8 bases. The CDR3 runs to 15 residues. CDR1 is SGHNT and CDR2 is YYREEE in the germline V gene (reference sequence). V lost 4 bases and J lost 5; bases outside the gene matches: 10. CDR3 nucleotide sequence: TGTGCCAGCAGCCTCAGGCGGGGGGCGGGGGAGACCCAGTACTTC. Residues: CASSLRRGAGETQYF.

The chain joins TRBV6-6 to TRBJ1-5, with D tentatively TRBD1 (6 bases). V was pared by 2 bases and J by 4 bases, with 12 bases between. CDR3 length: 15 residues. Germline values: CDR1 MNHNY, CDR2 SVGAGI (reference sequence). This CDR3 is CASSYGDTLNQPQHF. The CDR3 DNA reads TGTGCCAGCAGTTACGGGGACACGCTGAATCAGCCCCAGCATTTT.

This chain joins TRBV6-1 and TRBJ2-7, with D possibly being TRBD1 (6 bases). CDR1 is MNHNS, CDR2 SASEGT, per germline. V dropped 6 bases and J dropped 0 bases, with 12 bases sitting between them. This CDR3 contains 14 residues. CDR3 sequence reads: CASRVTQGSYEQYF. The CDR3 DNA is TGTGCCAGCAGAGTAACACAGGGCTCCTACGAGCAGTACTTC.

The CDR3 nucleotides read TGTGCCAGCAGTGAATTGGCAGGCTATAGCAATCAGCCCCAGCATTTT. Encoded protein: CASSELAGYSNQPQHF. V usage is TRBV6-1 and J usage is TRBJ1-5; D gene ambiguous. This CDR3 has 16 residues. Germline V CDR1 and CDR2: MNHNS, SASEGT. V shed 2 bases and J shed 0 bases, with 11 bases lying between them.

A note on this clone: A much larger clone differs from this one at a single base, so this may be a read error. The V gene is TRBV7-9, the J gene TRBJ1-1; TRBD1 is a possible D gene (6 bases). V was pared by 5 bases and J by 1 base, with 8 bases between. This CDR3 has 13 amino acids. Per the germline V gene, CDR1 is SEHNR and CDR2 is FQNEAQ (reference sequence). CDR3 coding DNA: TGTGCCAGCAGCAAAGGGGGGAACACTGAAGCTTTCTTT. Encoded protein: CASSKGGNTEAFF.

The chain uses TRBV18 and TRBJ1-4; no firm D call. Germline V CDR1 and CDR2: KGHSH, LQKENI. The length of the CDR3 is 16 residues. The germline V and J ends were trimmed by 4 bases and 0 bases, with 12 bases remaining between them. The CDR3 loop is CASSLGRVATNEKLFF. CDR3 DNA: TGTGCCAGCTCACTAGGACGCGTGGCAACTAATGAAAAACTGTTTTTT.

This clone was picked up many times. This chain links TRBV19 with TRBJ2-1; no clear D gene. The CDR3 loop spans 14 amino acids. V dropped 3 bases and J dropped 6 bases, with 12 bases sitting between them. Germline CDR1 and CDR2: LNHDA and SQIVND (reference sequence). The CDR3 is CASSISTEANEQFF. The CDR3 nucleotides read TGTGCCAGTAGTATTTCGACTGAGGCCAATGAGCAGTTCTTC.

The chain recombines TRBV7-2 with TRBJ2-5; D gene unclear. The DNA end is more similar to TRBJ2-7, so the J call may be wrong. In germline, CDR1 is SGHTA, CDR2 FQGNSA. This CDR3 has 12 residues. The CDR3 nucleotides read TGTGCCAGCCTTGGGCCCGGGTACGAGCAGTACTTC. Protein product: CASLGPGYEQYF.

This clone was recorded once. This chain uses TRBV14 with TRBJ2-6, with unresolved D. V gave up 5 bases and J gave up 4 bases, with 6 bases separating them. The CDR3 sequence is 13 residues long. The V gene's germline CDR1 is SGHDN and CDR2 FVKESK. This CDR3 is CASSSRGANVLTF. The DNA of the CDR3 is TGTGCCAGCAGCTCGCGGGGGGCCAACGTCCTGACTTTC. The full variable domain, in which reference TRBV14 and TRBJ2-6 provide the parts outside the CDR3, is EAGVTQFPSHSVIEKGQTVTLRCDPISGHDNLYWYRRVMGKEIKFLLHFVKESKQDESGMPNNRFLAERTGGTYSTLKVQPAELEDSGVYFCASSSRGANVLTFGAGSRLTVL.

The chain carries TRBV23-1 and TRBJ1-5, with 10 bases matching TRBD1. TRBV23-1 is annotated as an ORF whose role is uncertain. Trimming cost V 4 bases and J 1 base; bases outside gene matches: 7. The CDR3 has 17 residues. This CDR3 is CASSPRDRGRSNQPQHF. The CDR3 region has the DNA TGCGCCAGCAGTCCAAGGGACAGGGGTCGAAGCAATCAGCCCCAGCATTTT.